One and the same sample provided the 7 T cell receptor beta chains below, sequenced in a study of blood T cell repertoires in COVID-19 (dated by TCRdb to the early 2020s). The library came from the immunoSEQ multiplex PCR assay. TCRdb mirrors the immuneACCESS table, restricted to in-frame sequences. Some clones are absent from its copies; in checked studies, under half trace to an unresolved V gene, and the reason for the others is unknown. The sample table shows under 250,000 clones, and about 87% are seen once. The ten largest clones take up more than 6.5% of the sample. The sequencing sample was made of peripheral blood. The receptors come from a woman in her 70s with active or convalescent COVID-19.

J is TRBJ2-5 and V is TRBV7-8; the match to TRBD2 covers 7 bases. J gave up 5 bases and V 5 bases, and 14 bases lay outside the gene matches. This CDR3 region has 16 residues. Germline V lookup: CDR1 SGHVS, CDR2 FQNEAQ. This CDR3 is CASSTTLRGTGETQYF. The CDR3 DNA reads TGTGCCAGCAGCACAACTCTGCGGGGGACGGGGGAGACCCAGTACTTC.

This chain joins TRBV28 and TRBJ1-1; TRBD1 might be the D (5 bases). V gave up 3 bases and J gave up 1 base, with 15 bases separating them. The CDR3 is 16 residues long. The germline gives CDR1 MDHEN, CDR2 SYDVKM. This CDR3 is CASSFIDGGPNTEAFF. CDR3 coding DNA: TGTGCCAGCAGTTTTATTGACGGGGGACCGAACACTGAAGCTTTCTTT.

This chain uses TRBV10-2 with TRBJ1-2; D perhaps matches TRBD1 (6 bases). V lost 7 bases, J lost 2 bases, and 20 bases lay in between. In germline, CDR1 is WSHSY, CDR2 SAAADI. The CDR3 runs to 16 residues. Here the CDR3 DNA reads TGCGCCAGCACTTCGATGGACAGAACCCCAAACTATGGCTACACCTTC. Amino acids: CASTSMDRTPNYGYTF.

This sequence joins TRBV29-1 and TRBJ1-2; TRBD1 agrees at 9 bases. The V and J ends lost 6 bases and 7 bases, in that order; junction bases with no gene match: 9. This CDR3 comprises 13 residues. Germline assignment: CDR1 SQVTM and CDR2 ANQGSEA. CDR3 amino acids: CSVGSTGGGGYTF. The CDR3 coding sequence is TGCAGCGTAGGATCGACAGGGGGGGGTGGCTACACCTTC.

The chain has TRBV18 and TRBJ1-2; D might be TRBD1 (5 bases). The germline V gene has CDR1 KGHSH and CDR2 LQKENI. V was shortened by 0 bases and J by 10 bases, with 15 bases between the two germline ends. The CDR3 consists of 14 residues. CDR3 in DNA: TGTGCCAGCTCACCACCGGCAGGGCAGGGCGACTACACCTTC. It encodes CASSPPAGQGDYTF.

This clone was counted only a few times. CDR3 protein: CASSASGGGTGELFF. CDR3 DNA sequence: TGTGCCAGCAGCGCGTCAGGGGGAGGAACCGGGGAGCTGTTTTTT. The chain links TRBV7-3 to TRBJ2-2, with D tentatively TRBD1 (7 bases). Germline CDR1 SGHTA, CDR2 FQGTGA. V lost 5 bases to trimming and J lost 5 bases, with 15 bases between them. The CDR3 covers 15 residues. The full variable domain, in which reference TRBV7-3 and TRBJ2-2 provide the parts outside the CDR3, is GAGVSQTPSNKVTEKGKYVELRCDPISGHTALYWYRQSLGQGPEFLIYFQGTGAADDSGLPNDRFFAVRPEGSVSTLKIQRTERGDSAVYLCASSASGGGTGELFFGEGSRLTVL.

This chain joins TRBV7-9 and TRBJ1-1, with D perhaps matching TRBD1 (6 bases). The CDR3 loop spans 14 amino acids. Germline V gene lookup returns CDR1 SEHNR and CDR2 FQNEAQ (reference sequence). V was shortened by 6 bases and J by 5 bases, with 16 bases between the two germline ends. CDR3 coding DNA: TGTGCCAGCAGGACGTCAGGGGACGGGACTGAAGCTTTCTTT. Protein product: CASRTSGDGTEAFF.